Listed below are T cell receptor beta chains from one sample, sequenced in a study of beta chain features in type 1 diabetes. This table comes from immunoSEQ multiplex PCR, and its TCRdb copy is limited to in-frame clones, with some not included. Of 250,000 or so clones listed, around 68% are singletons. Sequenced input: naive CD4+ T cells from blood. These receptors originate from a man aged 25-40 years in good health. Each CDR3 is given with its conserved first and last residue. A D gene is named only where the DNA matches it firmly. Clone size is shown for a subset of rows, as once, few, many or a class of expanded clone.

D gene	J gene	V gene	clone size	CDR3 protein	CDR3 DNA
-	TRBJ2-3	TRBV7-2	few	CASSFGSGTDTQYF	TGTGCCAGCAGCTTCGGTAGCGGCACAGATACGCAGTATTTT
TRBD1	TRBJ2-2	TRBV12-5	-	CASGFETGRNTGELFF	TGTGCTAGTGGTTTTGAGACAGGGCGGAACACCGGGGAGCTGTTTTTT
-	TRBJ2-1	TRBV30	few	CAWSVSGHSYNEQFF	TGTGCCTGGAGTGTAAGCGGACACTCCTACAATGAGCAGTTCTTC
-	TRBJ1-5	TRBV29-1	-	CSVGGGTGQPQHF	TGCAGCGTTGGCGGAGGGACTGGCCAGCCCCAGCATTTT
-	TRBJ2-2	TRBV7-7	-	CASSRTAGELFF	TGTGCCAGCAGCCGGACAGCCGGGGAGCTGTTTTTT
-	TRBJ2-6	TRBV7-9	-	CASSPRIGSGANVLTF	TGTGCCAGCAGCCCTCGCATAGGCTCTGGGGCCAACGTCCTGACTTTC
TRBD1	TRBJ2-5	TRBV29-1	-	CSVLVGTGGGETQYF	TGCAGCGTCCTGGTCGGGACAGGGGGCGGAGAGACCCAGTACTTC
-	TRBJ1-6	TRBV13	once	CASRQNNSPLHF	TGTGCCAGCAGACAAAACAATTCACCCCTCCACTTT
TRBD1	TRBJ1-1	TRBV30	-	CAWRNSGGTEAFF	TGTGCCTGGAGGAACTCAGGGGGCACTGAAGCTTTCTTT
TRBD1	TRBJ2-3	TRBV30	-	CAWNPGQGGSGDTQYF	TGTGCCTGGAATCCGGGACAGGGAGGGAGTGGAGATACGCAGTATTTT
TRBD2	TRBJ2-7	TRBV7-2	-	CASSRGLAYYEQYF	TGTGCCAGCAGCCGTGGACTAGCGTACTACGAGCAGTACTTC
-	TRBJ2-5	TRBV29-1	few	CSVEVGGQQETQYF	TGCAGCGTTGAAGTTGGCGGGCAACAAGAGACCCAGTACTTC
-	TRBJ2-5	TRBV25-1	few	CASSGRSQTQYF	TGTGCCAGCAGCGGGCGGTCCCAGACCCAGTACTTC
-	TRBJ2-1	TRBV30	-	CAWSTGGSGNEQFF	TGTGCCTGGAGTACCGGGGGCAGTGGCAATGAGCAGTTCTTC
-	TRBJ2-1	TRBV5-4	-	CASSLAGGTSPYNEQFF	TGTGCCAGCAGCTTGGCCGGGGGGACATCCCCTTACAATGAGCAGTTCTTC
TRBD2	TRBJ2-7	TRBV7-2	-	CASSSGAYEQYF	TGTGCCAGCAGTAGCGGGGCCTACGAGCAGTACTTC
-	TRBJ1-2	TRBV29-1	-	CSAGAGYGYTF	TGCAGCGCAGGGGCGGGCTATGGCTACACCTTC
-	TRBJ2-7	TRBV7-2	-	CASSFGRGIYEQYF	TGTGCCAGCAGCTTCGGACGGGGGATCTACGAGCAGTACTTC
-	TRBJ2-5	TRBV5-1	-	CASSLIGVGETQYF	TGCGCCAGCAGCTTGATTGGAGTCGGAGAGACCCAGTACTTC
TRBD1	TRBJ2-7	TRBV10-3	-	CASSRKGQRSYEQYF	TGTGCCAGCAGTAGAAAGGGACAGCGCTCCTACGAGCAGTACTTC